Listed here is a single TCR beta chain. This record comes from a study of identical twins. The germline V gene has CDR1 SGHVS and CDR2 FQNEAQ. The CDR3 is 12 residues long. Trimming stripped 5 bases from V and 7 bases from J, with 11 bases between. TCRdb re-called the 5' RACE reads through MiXCR, storing one row per CDR3 protein. The sample contains some 500,000 distinct CDR3 sequences, roughly a fifth of which appear only once. These data were also reused for a study on T cells expressing NK-cell markers. That paper states: Among the eight sequenced donors, seven tested HCMV-seropositive and one tested seronegative. The share of CD8+ T cells held by dominant NKG2C+ clonotypes was roughly 1.0-8% in about six donors.

Source material: CD4+ T cells sorted from blood. This sequence was found in a woman between 18 and 29 years old in good health. This chain connects TRBV7-8 to TRBJ1-2; TRBD1 is a possible D gene (5 bases). CDR3 DNA: TGTGCCAGCAGCCGCCGGGGGGTTGGCTACACCTTC. This sequence encodes CASSRRGVGYTF.